This TCR beta chain stems from a study of cytomegalovirus exposure and HLA in healthy donors. The PCR contained 60 Vbeta and 13 Jbeta primers. The protocol was immunoSEQ multiplex PCR, while the TCRdb copy is restricted to in-frame clones and leaves out a portion. The data show 150,000 to 200,000 clones, roughly 70% seen once. CDR1 is SGDLS, CDR2 YYNGEE, per germline. The CDR3 is 16 amino acids. The trim removed 3 bases at V and 2 bases at J, leaving 6 bases unmatched. To note about this clone: Its matching antigen is unknown.

Overall study results and limits: Accurate predictions that matched the HLA-A and HLA-B alleles of most subjects were reportedly made from TCR beta sequences. Among TCR beta chains of equal frequency, HLA-associated ones were more clonally expanded in a later analysis. Association of a missense DCLRE1C variant with TCR beta V- and J-gene trimming was reported in a later analysis.

This receptor was taken from a woman in her thirties in good health and CMV-seronegative. The sample consisted of PBMCs. The chain employs TRBV9 and TRBJ1-2, with 11 bases that match TRBD1. CDR3 sequence: CASSESGTGGNYGYTF. The DNA for the CDR3 is TGTGCCAGCAGCGAATCCGGGACAGGGGGGAACTATGGCTACACCTTC.